Sequencing of this T cell receptor (beta chain) was carried out in a study of T cell responses to AZD1222 COVID-19 vaccine. Study-wide findings and caveats: Within unmutated variant regions lay the reported targets of nearly half of spike-specific TCRs. Without day 14 samples, only post-peak T cell repertoires were studied. Mostly white British, mostly female donors; authors suggested clonal diversity may be underestimated.

Libraries were prepared by immunoSEQ multiplex PCR; TCRdb keeps only in-frame clonotypes and omits some of them. The sample carries about 93,000 clones, 65% to 90% recorded once. Remarks on this clone: No antigen is known for it.

The V gene's germline CDR1 is SGHAT and CDR2 FQNNGV. The V gene lost 3 bases and the J gene lost 4 bases, with 15 bases spanning the gap. The CDR3 is 16 residues long. The receptor's source is an adult in good health. This specimen was peripheral blood, taken on day 0 of AZD1222 vaccination. V usage is TRBV11-2 and J usage is TRBJ2-2; the D gene is possibly TRBD1 (6 bases). CDR3: CASSFFRGSFTGELFF. CDR3 in DNA: TGTGCCAGCAGCTTCTTTAGGGGGAGTTTCACCGGGGAGCTGTTTTTT.